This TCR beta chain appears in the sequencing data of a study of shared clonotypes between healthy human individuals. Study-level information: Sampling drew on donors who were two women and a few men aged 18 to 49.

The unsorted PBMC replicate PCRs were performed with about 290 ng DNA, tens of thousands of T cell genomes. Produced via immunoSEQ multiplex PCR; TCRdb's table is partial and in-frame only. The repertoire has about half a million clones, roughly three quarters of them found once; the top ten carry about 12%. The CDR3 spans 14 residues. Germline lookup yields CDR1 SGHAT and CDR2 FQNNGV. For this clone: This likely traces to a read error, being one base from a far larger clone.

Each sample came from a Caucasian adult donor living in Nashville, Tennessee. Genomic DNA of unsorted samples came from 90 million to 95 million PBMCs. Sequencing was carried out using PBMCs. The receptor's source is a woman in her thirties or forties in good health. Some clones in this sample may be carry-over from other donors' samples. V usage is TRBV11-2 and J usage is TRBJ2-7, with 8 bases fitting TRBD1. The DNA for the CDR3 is TGTGCCAGCAGGATACAGGGGGGATTGGACGAGCAGTGCTTC. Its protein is CASRIQGGLDEQCF.